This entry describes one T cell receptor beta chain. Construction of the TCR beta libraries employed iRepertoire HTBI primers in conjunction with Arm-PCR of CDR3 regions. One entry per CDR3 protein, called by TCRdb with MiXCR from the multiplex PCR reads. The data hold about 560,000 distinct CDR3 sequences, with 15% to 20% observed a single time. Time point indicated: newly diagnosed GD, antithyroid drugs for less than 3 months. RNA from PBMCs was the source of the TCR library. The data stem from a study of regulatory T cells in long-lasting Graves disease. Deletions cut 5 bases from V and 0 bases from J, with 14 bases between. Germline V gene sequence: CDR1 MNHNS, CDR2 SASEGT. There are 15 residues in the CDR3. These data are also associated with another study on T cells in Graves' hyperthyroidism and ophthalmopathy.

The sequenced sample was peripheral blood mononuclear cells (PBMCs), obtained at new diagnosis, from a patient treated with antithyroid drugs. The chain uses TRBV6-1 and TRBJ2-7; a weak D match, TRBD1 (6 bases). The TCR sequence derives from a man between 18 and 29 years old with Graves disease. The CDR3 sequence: CASSTRTASSYEQYF. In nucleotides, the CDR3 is TGTGCCAGCAGTACCCGGACAGCGAGCTCCTACGAGCAGTACTTC.